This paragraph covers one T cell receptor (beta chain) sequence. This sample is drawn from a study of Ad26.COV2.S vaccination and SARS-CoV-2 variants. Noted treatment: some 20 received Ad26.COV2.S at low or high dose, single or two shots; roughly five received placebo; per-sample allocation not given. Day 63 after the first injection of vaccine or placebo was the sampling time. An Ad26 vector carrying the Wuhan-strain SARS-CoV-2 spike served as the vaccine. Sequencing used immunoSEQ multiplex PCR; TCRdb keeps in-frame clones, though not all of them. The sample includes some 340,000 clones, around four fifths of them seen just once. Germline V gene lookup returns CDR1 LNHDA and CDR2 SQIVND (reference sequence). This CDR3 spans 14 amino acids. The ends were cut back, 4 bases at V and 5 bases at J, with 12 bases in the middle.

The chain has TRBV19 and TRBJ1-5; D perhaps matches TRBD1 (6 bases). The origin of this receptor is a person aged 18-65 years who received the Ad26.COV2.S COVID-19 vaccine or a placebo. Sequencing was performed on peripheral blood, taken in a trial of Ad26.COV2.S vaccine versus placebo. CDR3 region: CASSKWGQDQPQHF. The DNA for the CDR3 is TGTGCCAGTAGTAAGTGGGGGCAGGATCAGCCCCAGCATTTT.